The clone carrying this TCR beta chain was detected a few times. The CDR3 length is 14 residues. Trimming removed 4 bases from V and 4 bases from J, with 14 bases in between. CDR1 is SGHRS, CDR2 YFSETQ, per germline. TCRdb redid the calling of the RT-PCR reads with MiXCR, one entry per CDR3 protein. Altogether fewer than 12,000 distinct CDR3 sequences are present, less than 25% being singletons, with the ten largest covering over 45%. The sample originates from a study of patients and donors after allogeneic stem cell transplantation. This sequence was found in a human donor who was either an allogeneic HSCT recipient or a stem cell or donor lymphocyte infusion donor (not recorded which). It is not recorded whose cells these are; they may come from a transplant donor. The chain is built from TRBV5-1 and TRBJ1-2; unclear D gene. The sample comprised blood, either unsorted or a sorted T cell fraction (not recorded which). CDR3 amino acids: CASSEAANLYGYTF. The CDR3 bases are TGCGCCAGCAGCGAGGCAGCCAATCTCTATGGCTACACCTTC. Supplemented by reference TRBV5-1 and TRBJ1-2, the full variable domain reads KAGVTQTPRYLIKTRGQQVTLSCSPISGHRSVSWYQQTPGQGLQFLFEYFSETQRNKGNFPGRFSGRQFSNSRSEMNVSTLELGDSALYLCASSEAANLYGYTFGSGTRLTVV.